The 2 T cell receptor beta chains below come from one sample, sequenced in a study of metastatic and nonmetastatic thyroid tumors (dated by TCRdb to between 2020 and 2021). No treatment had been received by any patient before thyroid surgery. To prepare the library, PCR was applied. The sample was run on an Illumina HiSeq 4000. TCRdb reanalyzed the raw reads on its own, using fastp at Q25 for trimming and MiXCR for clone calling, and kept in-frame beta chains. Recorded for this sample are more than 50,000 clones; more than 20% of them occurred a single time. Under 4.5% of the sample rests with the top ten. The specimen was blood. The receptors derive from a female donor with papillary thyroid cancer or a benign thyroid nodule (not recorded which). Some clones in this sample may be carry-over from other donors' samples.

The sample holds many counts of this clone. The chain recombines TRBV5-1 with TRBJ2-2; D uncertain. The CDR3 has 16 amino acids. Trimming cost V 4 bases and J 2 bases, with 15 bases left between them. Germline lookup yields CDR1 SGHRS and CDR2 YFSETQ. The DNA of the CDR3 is TGCGCCAGCAGCCTCTCAGGACGGCAAAACACCGGGGAGCTGTTTTTT. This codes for CASSLSGRQNTGELFF.

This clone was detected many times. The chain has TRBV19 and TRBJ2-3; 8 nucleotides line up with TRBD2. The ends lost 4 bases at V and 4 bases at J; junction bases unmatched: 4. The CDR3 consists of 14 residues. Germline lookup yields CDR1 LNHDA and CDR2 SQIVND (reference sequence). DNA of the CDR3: TGTGCCAGTAGTACGAGCGGGAGTGCAGATACGCAGTATTTT. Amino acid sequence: CASSTSGSADTQYF.